This T cell receptor beta chain was documented in a study of OX40 agonist ivuxolimab in advanced cancers. Overall study: Three patients responded partially, comprising one with hepatocellular carcinoma and two with cutaneous melanoma.

CDR3 length equals 16 residues. Repertoires were generated with immunoSEQ multiplex PCR, while TCRdb's copy carries only in-frame clones and drops some. Here the sample spans around 70,000 clones, roughly 80% being singletons. People who had autoimmune disease history or systemic immunosuppression were excluded. Baseline, cycle 4 day 1, and cycle 7 day 1 were the blood sampling points. The chain joins TRBV21-1 to TRBJ1-6; no DNA check was done on the table's D call, TRBD1. TRBV21-1 is reported as a pseudogene. This sequence was found in an adult with an advanced solid tumor such as melanoma, head and neck, liver or kidney cancer. Sequenced here: CD4+ or CD8+ T cells sorted from blood, sampled in a trial of the OX40 agonist ivuxolimab. The CDR3 DNA is TGTGCCACTTCACTCTGGACAGGGGGGTGGAATTCACCCCTCCACTTT. This codes for CATSLWTGGWNSPLHF.